Following are 17 T cell receptor beta chains from one sample sequenced in a study of response to subunit inactivated influenza vaccine. One entry per CDR3 protein, called by TCRdb with MiXCR from the RT-PCR reads. The table has 530,000 or so distinct CDR3 sequences, 10% to 15% seen once. The source material was PBMCs from blood, sampled on the day of vaccination. Receptor source: a man over 45 who received an inactivated influenza vaccine.

J is TRBJ1-6 and V is TRBV20-1, with D possibly being TRBD1 (6 bases). V dropped 1 base and J dropped 10 bases, with 11 bases sitting between them. The CDR3 is 13 residues long. Per the germline V gene, CDR1 is DFQATT and CDR2 is SNEGSKA (reference sequence). CDR3 coding DNA: TGCAGTGCTAGAGTGACAGGAGAATCACCCCTCCACTTT. Its translation is CSARVTGESPLHF.

V and J are TRBV7-9 and TRBJ2-1, with unresolved D. Per the germline V gene, CDR1 is SEHNR and CDR2 is FQNEAQ (reference sequence). V lost 8 bases, J lost 9 bases, and 11 bases lay in between. The CDR3 length is 11 residues. This CDR3 is CASDRWGEQFF. In nucleotides, the CDR3 is TGTGCCAGCGACCGGTGGGGTGAGCAGTTCTTC.

This clonotype has only a few counts. V and J are TRBV5-1 and TRBJ1-6; D is possibly TRBD1 (6 bases). Germline V gives CDR1 SGHRS, CDR2 YFSETQ. With 4 bases removed from V and 5 bases from J, the gap between germline ends came to 10 bases. This CDR3 is built from 14 residues. For the CDR3, the DNA is TGCGCCAGCAGCCCCAGGGGACATAATTCACCCCTCCACTTT. Residues: CASSPRGHNSPLHF.

This clonotype has only a few counts. The rearrangement links TRBV6-5 to TRBJ2-5; 7 bases line up with TRBD1. This CDR3 comprises 15 residues. The V gene's germline CDR1 is MNHEY and CDR2 SVGAGI. Trimming took 0 bases from V and 5 from J; bases not matched to a gene: 6. The CDR3 sequence is CASSYSDRDWETQYF. In DNA form, the CDR3 reads TGTGCCAGCAGTTACTCCGACAGGGATTGGGAGACCCAGTACTTC.

This clonotype was picked up many times. The chain has TRBV12-3 or TRBV12-4 and TRBJ2-3; TRBD2 matches at 9 bases. CDR3 length: 15 residues. The V gene end was trimmed by 9 bases and the J gene end by 1 base; junction bases not matched to a gene: 8. CDR3 nucleotide sequence: TGTGCCAGTCAATGGGCTAGCGGGGGCACAGATACGCAGTATTTT. Amino acids: CASQWASGGTDTQYF.

The table lists this clonotype with a few counts. The CDR3 region is CASSSPSGARQETQYF. The DNA of the CDR3 is TGTGCCAGCAGCTCCCCGTCGGGGGCCCGTCAAGAGACCCAGTACTTC. This rearrangement joins TRBV7-9 to TRBJ2-5; D might be TRBD1 or TRBD2, each matching 6 bases. With 4 bases removed from V and 2 bases from J, the gap between germline ends came to 17 bases. The CDR3 is 16 residues long. Germline values: CDR1 SEHNR, CDR2 FQNEAQ (reference sequence).

This clonotype appeared many times. This chain connects TRBV20-1 to TRBJ2-1; maybe TRBD2 (6 bases). Looked up from germline, CDR1 is DFQATT and CDR2 is SNEGSKA (reference sequence). V gave up 6 bases and J gave up 1 base, with 16 bases separating them. This CDR3 is 15 amino acids long. The CDR3 DNA is TGCAGTGCCCCGGGCGGGACGTTATCCTACAATGAGCAGTTCTTC. The encoded protein is CSAPGGTLSYNEQFF.

This clonotype was detected ten times or more. V gene TRBV3-1 combines with J gene TRBJ2-1; perhaps TRBD2 as D (6 bases). The germline V and J ends were trimmed by 4 bases and 9 bases, with 25 bases remaining between them. This CDR3 is 17 amino acids long. CDR1 is LGHDT and CDR2 is YNNKEL in the germline V gene (reference sequence). The CDR3 nucleotides read TGTGCCAGCAGCCCAGTTGAGACTAGGTCGAGAGGCAGTGAGCAGTTCTTC. Translation gives CASSPVETRSRGSEQFF.

In this sample, this clonotype turned up a few times. The chain couples TRBV20-1 to TRBJ2-1, with D perhaps matching TRBD1 (6 bases). From germline, CDR1 is DFQATT and CDR2 SNEGSKA (reference sequence). The CDR3 totals 13 residues. The V gene lost 5 bases and the J gene lost 3 bases, with 11 bases spanning the gap. The CDR3 coding sequence is TGCAGTGCTCGCAGGGGTGGCTACAATGAGCAGTTCTTC. It codes for CSARRGGYNEQFF.

This clonotype has a handful of counts. The genes are TRBV6-1 and TRBJ2-7; 7 nucleotides line up with TRBD1. CDR3 length: 13 residues. Germline-derived CDR1 and CDR2 are MNHNS and SASEGT. J gave up 3 bases and V 7 bases, and 6 bases lay outside the gene matches. DNA of the CDR3: TGTGCCAGCAATCCGACAGGGCGCTACGAGCAGTACTTC. Translated, it gives CASNPTGRYEQYF.

This clonotype has only a few counts. The chain uses TRBV20-1 and TRBJ2-7, with D perhaps matching TRBD1 (9 bases). The CDR3 runs to 14 residues. V dropped 3 bases and J dropped 6 bases, with 18 bases sitting between them. Per the germline V gene, CDR1 is DFQATT and CDR2 is SNEGSKA (reference sequence). CDR3 coding DNA: TGCAGTGCTAGCGGGGGGGGACAGGGTCCCGAGCAGTACTTC. This encodes CSASGGGQGPEQYF.

This clonotype turned up a few times. The chain links TRBV12-3 or TRBV12-4 to TRBJ2-3; no clear D gene. The germline V and J ends were trimmed by 5 bases and 0 bases, with 15 bases remaining between them. The CDR3 length is 16 residues. DNA of the CDR3: TGTGCCAGCAGTACAACCCCGAGACCTAGCACAGATACGCAGTATTTT. This sequence encodes CASSTTPRPSTDTQYF.

This clonotype was detected many times. The V and J genes are TRBV7-9 and TRBJ2-1; D is ambiguous. The V gene's germline CDR1 is SEHNR and CDR2 FQNEAQ (reference sequence). This CDR3 is built from 15 residues. Trimming took off 11 bases at V and 5 bases at J, with 22 bases between the two ends. The chain's CDR3 is CAGQSRHALNNEQFF. The CDR3, as DNA: TGTGCCGGCCAGAGCCGTCACGCTCTTAACAATGAGCAGTTCTTC.

The chain uses TRBV5-1 and TRBJ1-6, with a possible D match to TRBD1 (5 bases). Germline values: CDR1 SGHRS, CDR2 YFSETQ. The CDR3 consists of 16 residues. Trimming shortened V by 5 bases and J by 10 bases, and 22 bases separated the two germline ends. CDR3 region: CASRAGAGFDLSPLHF. CDR3 coding DNA: TGCGCCAGCAGGGCGGGAGCAGGGTTCGATTTGTCACCCCTCCACTTT. Filled out from reference TRBV5-1 and TRBJ1-6, the complete variable domain reads KAGVTQTPRYLIKTRGQQVTLSCSPISGHRSVSWYQQTPGQGLQFLFEYFSETQRNKGNFPGRFSGRQFSNSRSEMNVSTLELGDSALYLCASRAGAGFDLSPLHFGNGTRLTVT.

The rearrangement links TRBV27 to TRBJ2-1; D is uncertain. From germline, CDR1 is MNHEY and CDR2 SMNVEV (reference sequence). The CDR3 is made up of 15 amino acids. Trimming pared 5 bases from V and 2 bases from J, leaving 13 bases between. CDR3 loop: CASSDVGIPYNEQFF. CDR3 DNA: TGTGCCAGCAGTGATGTGGGGATACCCTACAATGAGCAGTTCTTC.

The chain employs TRBV7-9 and TRBJ2-1, with 10 bases lining up with TRBD2. Germline CDR1 is SEHNR and CDR2 is FQNEAQ (reference sequence). The CDR3 has 15 amino acids. With V trimmed by 3 bases and J by 7 bases, 6 bases remained unmatched. The CDR3 here is CASSFSSGRKNEQFF. As DNA, the CDR3 is TGTGCCAGCAGCTTCTCTAGCGGGAGAAAGAATGAGCAGTTCTTC.

This clonotype has just a few counts. This chain connects TRBV20-1 to TRBJ2-5; weak D call: TRBD2 (6 bases). V lost 5 bases, J lost 4 bases, and 14 bases lay in between. The CDR3 contains 13 residues. Germline values: CDR1 DFQATT, CDR2 SNEGSKA (reference sequence). The CDR3, as DNA: TGCAGTGCTTACCGGGGGTTATTAGAGACCCAGTACTTC. It encodes CSAYRGLLETQYF.